Sequencing of this T cell receptor beta chain was carried out in a study of T cell responses to AZD1222 COVID-19 vaccine. Study outcomes and limitations: Two AZD1222 doses significantly raised spike-specific TCR breadth and depth over controls. Seropositive status at baseline applied to only five or six AZD1222 recipients. Reportedly, nearly half the spike-specific TCRs target unmutated variant regions.

Libraries were prepared by immunoSEQ multiplex PCR; TCRdb keeps only in-frame clonotypes and omits some of them. Of 110,000 to 150,000 clones in the sample, approximately 85% are singletons; the top ten hold under 9.5%. Points on this clone: Its target is not known.

V was trimmed by 3 bases and J by 6 bases, leaving 6 bases between them. The CDR3 is 11 residues long. Germline-derived CDR1 and CDR2 are WNHNN and SYGVQD (reference sequence). This chain links TRBV10-1 with TRBJ2-7; no clear D. The clonotype originates from an adult in good health. Sequences were derived from peripheral blood, sampled on day 0 of AZD1222 vaccination. The CDR3 sequence is CASSDGAEQYF. The CDR3 DNA sequence: TGCGCCAGCAGTGACGGAGCCGAGCAGTACTTC.